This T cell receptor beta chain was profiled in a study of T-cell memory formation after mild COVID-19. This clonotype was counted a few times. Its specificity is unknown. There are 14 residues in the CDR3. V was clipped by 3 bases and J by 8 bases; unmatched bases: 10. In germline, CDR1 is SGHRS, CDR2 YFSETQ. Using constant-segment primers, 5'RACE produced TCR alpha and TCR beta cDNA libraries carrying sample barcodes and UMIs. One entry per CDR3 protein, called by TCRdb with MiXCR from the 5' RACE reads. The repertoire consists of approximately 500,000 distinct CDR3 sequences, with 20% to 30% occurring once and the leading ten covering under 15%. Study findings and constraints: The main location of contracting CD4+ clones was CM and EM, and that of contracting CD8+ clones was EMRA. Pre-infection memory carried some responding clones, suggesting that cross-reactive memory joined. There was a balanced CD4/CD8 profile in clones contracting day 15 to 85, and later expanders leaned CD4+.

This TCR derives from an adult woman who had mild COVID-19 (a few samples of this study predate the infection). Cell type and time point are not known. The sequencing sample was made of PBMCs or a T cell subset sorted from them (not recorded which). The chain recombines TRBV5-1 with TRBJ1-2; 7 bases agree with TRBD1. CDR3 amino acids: CASSSGQVSLGYTF. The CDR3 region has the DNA TGCGCCAGCAGCTCCGGACAGGTCTCTTTGGGCTACACCTTC.